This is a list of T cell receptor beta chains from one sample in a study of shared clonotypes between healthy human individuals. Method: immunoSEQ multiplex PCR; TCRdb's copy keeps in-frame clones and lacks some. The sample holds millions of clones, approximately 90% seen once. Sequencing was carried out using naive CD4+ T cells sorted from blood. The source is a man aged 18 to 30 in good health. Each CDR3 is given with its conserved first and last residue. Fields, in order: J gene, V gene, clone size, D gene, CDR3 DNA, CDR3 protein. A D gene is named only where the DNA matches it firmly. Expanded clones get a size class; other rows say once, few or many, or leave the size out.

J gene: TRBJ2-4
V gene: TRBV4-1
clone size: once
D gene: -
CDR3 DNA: TGCGCCAGCAGCCAACACCTCGGGATTTCCAAAAACATTCAGTACTTC
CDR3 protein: CASSQHLGISKNIQYF

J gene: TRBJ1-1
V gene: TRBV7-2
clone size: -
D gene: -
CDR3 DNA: TGTGCCAGCAGCTTACGGGGGGCCAGTATCACTGAAGCTTTCTTT
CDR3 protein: CASSLRGASITEAFF

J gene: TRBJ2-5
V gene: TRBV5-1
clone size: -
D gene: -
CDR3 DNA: TGCGCCAGCAGCGCCTTCACGGGGGTCATCCAAGAGACCCAGTACTTC
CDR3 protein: CASSAFTGVIQETQYF

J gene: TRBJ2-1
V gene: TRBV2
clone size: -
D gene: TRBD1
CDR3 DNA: TGTGCCAGCAGTAGGGACAGCTTGACCTACAATGAGCAGTTCTTC
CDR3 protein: CASSRDSLTYNEQFF

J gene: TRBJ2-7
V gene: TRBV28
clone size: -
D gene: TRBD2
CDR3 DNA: TGTGCCAGCAGTTTATGGGGGACTAGCGGGTCCTACGAGCAGTACTTC
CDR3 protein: CASSLWGTSGSYEQYF

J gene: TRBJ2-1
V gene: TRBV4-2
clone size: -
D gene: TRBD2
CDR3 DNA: TGTGCCAGCAGCCACGGATCGACTAGCGGGGGGAAGTCCTACAATGAGCAGTTCTTC
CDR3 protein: CASSHGSTSGGKSYNEQFF

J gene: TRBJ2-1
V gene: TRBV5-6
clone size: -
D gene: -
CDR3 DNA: TGTGCCAGCAGCCCTTTGGAGGGGATCTACAATGAGCAGTTCTTC
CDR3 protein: CASSPLEGIYNEQFF

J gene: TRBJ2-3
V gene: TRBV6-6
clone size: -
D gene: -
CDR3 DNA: TGTGCCAGCAGCGTTAGCGGACGGTCAGATACGCAGTATTTT
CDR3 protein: CASSVSGRSDTQYF

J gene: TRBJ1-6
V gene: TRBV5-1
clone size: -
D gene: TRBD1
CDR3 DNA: TGCGCCAGCAGCAACAGGGGCCCCAGTTCACCCCTCCACTTT
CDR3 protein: CASSNRGPSSPLHF

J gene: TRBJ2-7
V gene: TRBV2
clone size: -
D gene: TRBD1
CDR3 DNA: TGTGCCAGCAGTCGGACAGGGCTCGAGCAGTACTTC
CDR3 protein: CASSRTGLEQYF

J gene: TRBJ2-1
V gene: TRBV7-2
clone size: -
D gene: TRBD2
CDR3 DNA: TGTGCCAGCAGCTTATCCGGGACTAGCGAATACAATGAGCAGTTCTTC
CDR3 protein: CASSLSGTSEYNEQFF

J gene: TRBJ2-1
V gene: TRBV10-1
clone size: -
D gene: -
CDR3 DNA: TGCGCCAGCAGTGAGACTAGCTATGAGCAGTTCTTC
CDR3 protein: CASSETSYEQFF

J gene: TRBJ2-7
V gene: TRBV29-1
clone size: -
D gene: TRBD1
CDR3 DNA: TGCAGCGTTGTGCGGACAGGGGGTTACGAGCAGTACTTC
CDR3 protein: CSVVRTGGYEQYF

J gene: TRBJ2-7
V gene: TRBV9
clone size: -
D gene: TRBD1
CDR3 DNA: TGTGCCAGCAGCGTAGCTATAACAGGGGCTTTCTACGAGCAGTACTTC
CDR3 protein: CASSVAITGAFYEQYF

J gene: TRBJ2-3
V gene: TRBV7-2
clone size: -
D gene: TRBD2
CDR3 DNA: TGTGCCAGCAGCTTAGTAGCGGGAGGGCCCGGTACGCAGTATTTT
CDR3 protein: CASSLVAGGPGTQYF

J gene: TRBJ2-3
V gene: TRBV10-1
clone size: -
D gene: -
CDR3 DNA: TGCGCCAGCAGTCAAGCACTCGGCACAGATACGCAGTATTTT
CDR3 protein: CASSQALGTDTQYF

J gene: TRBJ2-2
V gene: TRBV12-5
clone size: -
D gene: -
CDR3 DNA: TGTGCTTGGACATCCGGGATGGCGAACACCGGGGAGCTGTTTTTT
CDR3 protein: CAWTSGMANTGELFF

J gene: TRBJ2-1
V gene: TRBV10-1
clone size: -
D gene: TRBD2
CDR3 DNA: TGCGCCAGCAGTGCTATAGCGGGACCCTCCTACAATGAGCAGTTCTTC
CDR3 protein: CASSAIAGPSYNEQFF

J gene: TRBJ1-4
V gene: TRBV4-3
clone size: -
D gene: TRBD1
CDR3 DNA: TGCGCCAGCAGCCAACCGGACAGGGACGATGAAAAACTGTTTTTT
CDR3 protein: CASSQPDRDDEKLFF

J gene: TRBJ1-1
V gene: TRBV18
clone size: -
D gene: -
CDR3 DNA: TGTGCCAGCTCACCACCCCAGGGGAGGTATACTGAAGCTTTCTTT
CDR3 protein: CASSPPQGRYTEAFF

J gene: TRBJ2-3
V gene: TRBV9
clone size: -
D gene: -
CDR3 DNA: TGTGCCAGCAGCGTAGGTGAATGGGAGGGCACAGATACGCAGTATTTT
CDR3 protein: CASSVGEWEGTDTQYF

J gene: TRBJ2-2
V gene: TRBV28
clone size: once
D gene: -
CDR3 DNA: TGTGCCACCAAGAGGGGGGCCTTGAACACCGGGGAGCTGTTTTTT
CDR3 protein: CATKRGALNTGELFF

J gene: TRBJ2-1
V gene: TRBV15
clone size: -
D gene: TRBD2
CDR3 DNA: TGTGCCACCAGCGGGGGACTAGCGGGAATCAATGAGCAGTTCTTC
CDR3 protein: CATSGGLAGINEQFF

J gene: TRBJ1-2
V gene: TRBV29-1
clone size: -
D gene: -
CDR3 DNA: TGCAGCGTTGATACGACAGGTTCCTATGGCTACACCTTC
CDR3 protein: CSVDTTGSYGYTF

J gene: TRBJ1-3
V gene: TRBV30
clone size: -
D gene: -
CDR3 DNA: TGTGCCTGGAGTGTTGGGTTCTCTGGAAACACCATATATTTT
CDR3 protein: CAWSVGFSGNTIYF

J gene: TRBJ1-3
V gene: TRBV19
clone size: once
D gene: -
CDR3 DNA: TGTGCCAGTAACCCTCGGGCAGCTTCTGGTGGAAACACCATATATTTT
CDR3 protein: CASNPRAASGGNTIYF

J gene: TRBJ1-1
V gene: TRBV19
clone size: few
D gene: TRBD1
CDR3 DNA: TGTGCCAGTAGAGTGGGACAGGACGGGACTGAAGCTTTCTTT
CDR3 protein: CASRVGQDGTEAFF

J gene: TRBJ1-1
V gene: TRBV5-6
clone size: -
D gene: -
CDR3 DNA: TGTGCCAGCAGCTTGGGCGGATGGACTGAAGCTTTCTTT
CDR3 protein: CASSLGGWTEAFF

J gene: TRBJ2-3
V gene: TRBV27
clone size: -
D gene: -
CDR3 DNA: TGTGCCAGCCTACGGGCAGGGGAAGATACGCAGTATTTT
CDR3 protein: CASLRAGEDTQYF

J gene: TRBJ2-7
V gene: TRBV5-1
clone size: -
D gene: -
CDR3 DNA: TGCGCCAGCAGTGCACAGGCCTCTTCCTACGAGCAGTACTTC
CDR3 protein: CASSAQASSYEQYF

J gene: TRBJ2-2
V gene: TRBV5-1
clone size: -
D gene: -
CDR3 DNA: TGCGCCAGCAGCTTGGTTCGTACCGGGGAGCTGTTTTTT
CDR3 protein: CASSLVRTGELFF

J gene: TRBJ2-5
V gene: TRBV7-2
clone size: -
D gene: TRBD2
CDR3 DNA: TGTGCCAGCAGCTTAGTCGGGGGGGCAGGAGAGACCCAGTACTTC
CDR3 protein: CASSLVGGAGETQYF

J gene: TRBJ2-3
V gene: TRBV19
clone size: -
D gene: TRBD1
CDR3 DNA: TGTGCCACCCGACAGGGGAGAAACACAGATACGCAGTATTTT
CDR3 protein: CATRQGRNTDTQYF

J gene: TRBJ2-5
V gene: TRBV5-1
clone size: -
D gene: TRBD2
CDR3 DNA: TGCGCCAGCACCCGCGGAGGGGCGGGGGAGGAGACCCAGTACTTC
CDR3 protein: CASTRGGAGEETQYF

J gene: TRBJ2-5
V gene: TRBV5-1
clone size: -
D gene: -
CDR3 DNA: TGCGCCAGCAGCTTTGGGGTACAAGAGACCCAGTACTTC
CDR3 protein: CASSFGVQETQYF

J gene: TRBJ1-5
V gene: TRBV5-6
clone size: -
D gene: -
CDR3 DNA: TGTGCCAGCACCCGGCGGCAGGGAGGTCAGCCCCAGCATTTT
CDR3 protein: CASTRRQGGQPQHF

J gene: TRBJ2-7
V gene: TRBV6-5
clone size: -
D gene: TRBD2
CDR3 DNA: TGTGCCAGCAGTTACGACCGACAGCCGGGGGGCTACGAGCAGTACTTC
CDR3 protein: CASSYDRQPGGYEQYF

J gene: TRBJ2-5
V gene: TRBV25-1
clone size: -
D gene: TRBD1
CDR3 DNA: TGTGCCAGCCGACAGGGGGCGCGTGAGACCCAGTACTTC
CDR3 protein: CASRQGARETQYF

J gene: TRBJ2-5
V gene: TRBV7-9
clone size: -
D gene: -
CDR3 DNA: TGTGCCAGCAGCTTCGGTGCGGGAGAGACCCAGTACTTC
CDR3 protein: CASSFGAGETQYF

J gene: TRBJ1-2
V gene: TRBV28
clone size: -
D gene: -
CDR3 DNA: TGTGCCAGCAGTAACCAGGGGTACTATGGCTACACCTTC
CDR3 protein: CASSNQGYYGYTF

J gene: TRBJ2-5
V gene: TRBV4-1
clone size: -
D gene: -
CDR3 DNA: TGCGCCAGCAGCCAAAACACAGGGACAAAGACCCAGTACTTC
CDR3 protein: CASSQNTGTKTQYF